The present entry profiles one T cell receptor (beta chain) with its context. Trimming stripped 1 base from V and 5 bases from J, with 12 bases between. CDR3 size: 15 residues. Germline CDR1 reads SGHRS; CDR2 reads YFSETQ. Method: immunoSEQ multiplex PCR; TCRdb's copy keeps in-frame clones and lacks some. This table has some 250,000 clones, roughly 86% appearing once. The sample is drawn from a study of blood T cell repertoires in COVID-19. The TCR comes from a woman aged 40 to 55 with acute COVID-19. This chain joins TRBV5-1 and TRBJ2-2; tentative D call: TRBD1 (6 bases). Sequencing input: PBMCs or T cells enriched from blood (not recorded which). The CDR3 DNA follows: TGCGCCAGCAGCTTGCTGGTGAGGGGGACCGGGGAGCTGTTTTTT. As protein: CASSLLVRGTGELFF.